This entry describes one T cell receptor (beta chain). This sample is drawn from a study of blood T cell repertoires in COVID-19. Study-wide context: There were acute and convalescent COVID-19 samples, and they came from the United States, Italy and Spain.

The CDR3 spans 19 residues. Germline assignment: CDR1 LGHNT and CDR2 FRNRAP. The V end was cut by 0 bases, the J end by 5 bases, with 23 bases between. As originally analysed: Counts of nucleated cells, estimated from reference gene primer amplification, were obtained. Method: immunoSEQ multiplex PCR; TCRdb's copy keeps in-frame clones and lacks some. V, J and clone size were drawn from that table, and D and trimming were deduced from the DNA. The data hold more than 200,000 clones, with 70% to 90% observed a single time. V usage is TRBV12-5 and J usage is TRBJ2-1; D perhaps matches TRBD2 (7 bases). The receptor's source is a man older than 75 with acute or convalescent COVID-19. The sequenced sample was peripheral blood. The CDR3 spells CASGLVRGRPGGADNEQFF. For the CDR3, the DNA is TGTGCTAGTGGTTTGGTACGGGGTCGGCCGGGGGGCGCAGACAATGAGCAGTTCTTC.